What follows describes a single TCR beta chain. What it binds is not known. This sample is part of a study of T cells in localized non-small cell lung cancer. General observations from the study: Owing to sequencing of a solitary tumor region, heterogeneity cannot be discounted. There were a median around 60 of the top 100 tumor clones appearing in adjacent lung. Longer overall survival was seen with higher T cell density measured in blood.

The CDR3 consists of 15 residues. CDR1 is WSHSY, CDR2 SAAADI, per germline. Between the trimmed V and J ends, which lost 2 bases and 12 bases, there was a span of 20 bases. TCRdb keeps only in-frame clones here, not all; method: immunoSEQ multiplex PCR. Here the sample spans tens of thousands of clones, 75% to 90% being singletons. The chain recombines TRBV10-2 with TRBJ2-1, with D possibly being TRBD1 (6 bases). Sequenced here: peripheral blood mononuclear cells, sampled before any cancer treatment. The receptor was derived from a man aged 40 to 75 with stage III lung adenocarcinoma. CDR3 nucleotide sequence: TGCGCCAGCAGTGAGCCGATAAACAGGGAAAGTGGGCAGTTCTTC. Protein sequence: CASSEPINRESGQFF.